The entry below describes one T cell receptor beta chain. The antigen is not known. This record belongs to a study of T cells in localized non-small cell lung cancer. Broader study findings: Paired adjacent lung recovered a median around 59 of the top 100 tumor clones. A higher density of T cells in blood coincided with extended overall survival. Sequencing was restricted to one tumor region; therefore, heterogeneity remains possible. Highest T cell clonality was seen in uninvolved adjacent lung, surpassing that measured in tumor.

Profiling relied on immunoSEQ multiplex PCR, and the TCRdb table lists in-frame clones only, not all of them. The profile shows 6,000 or so clones, around 38% of them singletons. The CDR3 is 18 amino acids. The germline V gene encodes CDR1 MGHRA and CDR2 YSYEKL. V lost 0 bases and J lost 3, with 18 bases in between. The chain has TRBV4-1 and TRBJ2-1; D might be TRBD1 (6 bases). The source material was lung tumor tissue, sampled before any cancer treatment. The sequence was obtained from a woman aged 40-75 years with stage II squamous cell lung carcinoma. CDR3: CASSQEYQGGILYNEQFF. The CDR3 DNA is TGCGCCAGCAGCCAAGAATACCAAGGGGGTATTCTCTACAATGAGCAGTTCTTC.